Listed below are T cell receptor beta chains from one sample, sequenced in a study of cytomegalovirus exposure and HLA in healthy donors. Clones were read by immunoSEQ multiplex PCR, and TCRdb kept only the in-frame ones, dropping some. In the table there are about 68,000 clones, over 75% of which are singletons. Specimen: PBMCs. The receptor source for this set is a human donor in good health. The CDR3 runs from the conserved cysteine through the conserved F or W.

CDR3aa: CASSLSLADTDTQYF; v_gene: TRBV7-3; j_gene: TRBJ2-3
CDR3aa: CASSQDIRIAGGSSTDTQYF; v_gene: TRBV4-1; j_gene: TRBJ2-3
CDR3aa: CASSFWRGDSRTVNEQFF; v_gene: TRBV7-8; j_gene: TRBJ2-1
CDR3aa: CASSSQDSGEQFF; v_gene: TRBV7-3; j_gene: TRBJ2-1
CDR3aa: CASSPRVANTGELFF; v_gene: TRBV7-8; j_gene: TRBJ2-2
CDR3aa: CASSKIAGGPGRTDTQYF; v_gene: TRBV9; j_gene: TRBJ2-3
CDR3aa: CASGTYQGAGTGELFF; v_gene: TRBV12-5; j_gene: TRBJ2-2
CDR3aa: CASSDSYDTQYF; v_gene: TRBV6-1; j_gene: TRBJ2-3
CDR3aa: CASRNPRDSNTGELFF; v_gene: TRBV5-1; j_gene: TRBJ2-2
CDR3aa: CASSLEAGGRETQYF; v_gene: TRBV7-2; j_gene: TRBJ2-5
CDR3aa: CASSLGARTDTQYF; v_gene: TRBV13; j_gene: TRBJ2-3
CDR3aa: CASKTGLAGGPSYEQYF; v_gene: TRBV5-4; j_gene: TRBJ2-7
CDR3aa: CASSSPGTGVTEAFF; v_gene: TRBV7-6; j_gene: TRBJ1-1
CDR3aa: CASRQMGQKTGGYTF; v_gene: TRBV28; j_gene: TRBJ1-2
CDR3aa: CSVLFRDSPNYGYTF; v_gene: TRBV29-1; j_gene: TRBJ1-2
CDR3aa: CASSQVRRSNEKLFF; v_gene: TRBV4-3; j_gene: TRBJ1-4
CDR3aa: CASSSPPGANVLTF; v_gene: TRBV9; j_gene: TRBJ2-6
CDR3aa: CASSKFCGGPFTGELFF; v_gene: TRBV21-1; j_gene: TRBJ2-2
CDR3aa: CASRTGFSSNYGYTF; v_gene: TRBV19; j_gene: TRBJ1-2
CDR3aa: CARSIPTGEEGYTF; v_gene: TRBV7-5; j_gene: TRBJ1-2
CDR3aa: CASSFFSGGATGELFF; v_gene: TRBV6-5; j_gene: TRBJ2-2
CDR3aa: CASSEAYNTEAFF; v_gene: TRBV6-1; j_gene: TRBJ1-1
CDR3aa: CASSWTGNSPLHF; v_gene: TRBV13; j_gene: TRBJ1-6
CDR3aa: CASSLMEDTEAFF; v_gene: TRBV7-3; j_gene: TRBJ1-1
CDR3aa: CASTRDRGSDTQYF; v_gene: TRBV27; j_gene: TRBJ2-3
CDR3aa: CASSLARDQKLFF; v_gene: TRBV7-9; j_gene: TRBJ1-4
CDR3aa: CASSQDPGNQETQYF; v_gene: TRBV4-3; j_gene: TRBJ2-5
CDR3aa: CASSYGQGATGEKLFF; v_gene: TRBV5-1; j_gene: TRBJ1-4
CDR3aa: CASSLLIAGELFF; v_gene: TRBV7-8; j_gene: TRBJ2-2
CDR3aa: CAWSVLSYGYTF; v_gene: TRBV30; j_gene: TRBJ1-2
CDR3aa: CASSNIQGYNEQFF; v_gene: TRBV5-1; j_gene: TRBJ2-1
CDR3aa: CASSMGQGRSSAFF; v_gene: TRBV27; j_gene: TRBJ1-1
CDR3aa: CASSLSSSVNTEAFF; v_gene: TRBV5-1; j_gene: TRBJ1-1
CDR3aa: CASSIARGRNYGYTF; v_gene: TRBV19; j_gene: TRBJ1-2
CDR3aa: CASGDPKGWGGAFF; v_gene: TRBV12-5; j_gene: TRBJ1-1
CDR3aa: CASSSLGRRINQPQHF; v_gene: TRBV7-3; j_gene: TRBJ1-5